The 11 T cell receptor beta chains reported below all come from one sample, sequenced in a study of blood T cell repertoires in COVID-19. TCRdb's table, derived via immunoSEQ multiplex PCR, lists solely in-frame clones and lacks some. This table holds tens of thousands of clones, around 80% found once. The sequencing input was peripheral blood. These TCRs come from a man between 25 and 39 years old with COVID-19, enrolled during active disease.

This clone was seen just once. The V and J genes are TRBV11-3 and TRBJ2-1, with 10 bases aligning to TRBD2. The CDR3 contains 17 residues. CDR1 is SGHNT and CDR2 is YENEEA in the germline V gene. J lost 8 bases, V lost 2 bases, and 12 bases had no gene match. The DNA for the CDR3 is TGTGCCAGCAGCTTACGAGCGGGGGGGCCGGGGTTGGATGAGCAGTTCTTC. It is translated as CASSLRAGGPGLDEQFF.

The V gene is TRBV5-1, the J gene TRBJ1-3; 8 nucleotides match TRBD1. The CDR3 has 14 residues. J gave up 2 bases and V 4 bases, and 2 bases lay outside the gene matches. Per the germline V gene, CDR1 is SGHRS and CDR2 is YFSETQ. The DNA for the CDR3 is TGCGCCAGCAGCGGCAGGGGGCCTGGAAACACCATATATTTT. Its translation: CASSGRGPGNTIYF.

The chain employs TRBV9 and TRBJ2-1; 8 positions match TRBD2. Germline assignment: CDR1 SGDLS and CDR2 YYNGEE. This CDR3 has 15 residues. Trimming cost V 0 bases and J 8 bases; bases outside gene matches: 7. CDR3 nucleotide sequence: TGTGCCAGCAGCGTAGACGGGGGGGCCGTGGATGAGCAGTTCTTC. This translates into CASSVDGGAVDEQFF.

The V call is TRBV2, the J call TRBJ2-2, with TRBD1 as a possible D gene (6 bases). Germline CDR1 and CDR2: SNHLY and FYNNEI. The CDR3 runs to 15 residues. V dropped 2 bases and J dropped 7 bases, with 14 bases sitting between them. The CDR3 region is CASSEFWGPGGELFF. In DNA, the CDR3 is TGTGCCAGCAGTGAATTTTGGGGGCCCGGCGGGGAGCTGTTTTTT.

In this sample, this clone turned up a few times. This sequence joins TRBV11-3 and TRBJ1-4; D remains unclear. This CDR3 contains 15 residues. V shed 4 bases and J shed 0 bases, with 9 bases lying between them. Germline CDR1 SGHNT, CDR2 YENEEA. The chain's CDR3 is CASSSDGATNEKLFF. The CDR3 DNA is TGTGCCAGCAGCTCCGACGGAGCAACTAATGAAAAACTGTTTTTT.

This clone appeared a single time. The chain joins TRBV11-2 to TRBJ2-3; D uncertain. V was clipped by 1 base and J by 4 bases, with 6 bases between them. This CDR3 comprises 13 residues. Germline lookup yields CDR1 SGHAT and CDR2 FQNNGV. CDR3 sequence (DNA): TGTGCCAGCAGCTTAGCGGTCCCAGATACGCAGTATTTT. Its translation: CASSLAVPDTQYF.

To note about this clone: This specimen includes other DNA sequences encoding the same CDR3. V and J are TRBV5-4 and TRBJ2-3, with D perhaps matching TRBD2 (5 bases). CDR1 is SGHNT and CDR2 is YYREEE in the germline V gene (reference sequence). With 4 bases removed from V and 4 bases from J, the gap between germline ends came to 13 bases. The CDR3 length is 14 residues. The DNA of the CDR3 is TGTGCCAGCAGCAGCGCACTAGTCCCAGATACGCAGTATTTT. As protein: CASSSALVPDTQYF. The full variable domain, completed using reference TRBV5-4 and TRBJ2-3, is ETGVTQSPTHLIKTRGQQVTLRCSSQSGHNTVSWYQQALGQGPQFIFQYYREEENGRGNFPPRFSGLQFPNYSSELNVNALELDDSALYLCASSSALVPDTQYFGPGTRLTVL.

The chain couples TRBV19 to TRBJ1-5, with a tentative D call TRBD1 (5 bases). The CDR3 is made up of 17 amino acids. Germline V lookup: CDR1 LNHDA, CDR2 SQIVND (reference sequence). The germline V and J ends were trimmed by 3 bases and 0 bases, with 15 bases remaining between them. This CDR3 reads CASSMTGGDYSNQPQHF. CDR3 bases: TGTGCCAGTAGTATGACCGGGGGAGACTATAGCAATCAGCCCCAGCATTTT.

On this clone: One end of the junction is discordant with germline, which a read error may explain. The genes are TRBV7-7 and TRBJ2-5, with D tentatively TRBD2 (6 bases). CDR3 length: 15 residues. Per the germline V gene, CDR1 is SSHAT and CDR2 is FNYEAQ (reference sequence). The CDR3 DNA reads as TGTGCTAGCAGCCAACTTGGAGGGTACCAAGAGACCCAGTACTTC. Encoded protein: CASSQLGGYQETQYF.

V and J are TRBV6-5 and TRBJ2-1; 10 bases agree with TRBD2. The germline gives CDR1 MNHEY, CDR2 SVGAGI. J gave up 7 bases and V 7 bases, and 10 bases lay outside the gene matches. This CDR3 region has 15 residues. Here the CDR3 reads CASTGTSVSGNEQFF. CDR3 sequence (DNA): TGTGCCAGCACCGGGACTAGCGTTTCCGGGAATGAGCAGTTCTTC.

This chain joins TRBV28 and TRBJ1-2; D might be TRBD1 (5 bases). Germline V gene data show CDR1 as MDHEN and CDR2 as SYDVKM. With 6 bases removed from V and 4 bases from J, the gap between germline ends came to 12 bases. The CDR3 loop spans 13 amino acids. CDR3 in amino acids: CASRVDRRYGYTF. The DNA of the CDR3 is TGTGCCAGCAGGGTCGACAGACGCTATGGCTACACCTTC.